The 2 T cell receptor beta chains below all came from one sample that was sequenced in a study of molecular identifiers for immune sequencing clone quantification. TCRdb re-derived calls from the PCR reads in MiXCR, one entry per CDR3 protein. The sample contains tens of thousands of distinct CDR3 sequences, 15% to 20% of which appear only once. Sequencing was carried out using naive CD8+ T cells from blood, with Jurkat cell RNA spiked in. Noted subset: FACS-sorted CD8+CD4-CCR7+CD45RA+ naive T cells. The receptors originated from a human donor in good health. Some libraries in this study had Jurkat cell RNA spiked in.

For this clonotype: Here the CDR3 omits its conserved ending phenylalanine or tryptophan, so a read error is the likely source. The rearrangement uses TRBV7-8 and TRBJ2-3; tentatively, D is TRBD2 (5 bases). Germline values: CDR1 SGHVS, CDR2 FQNEAQ. The CDR3 runs 16 residues. The CDR3 spells CASNLFGGVGTDTQYL. The CDR3, as DNA: TGTGCCAGCAACTTATTTGGAGGAGTCGGGACAGATACGCAGTATCTT.

The chain has TRBV6-2 or TRBV6-3 and TRBJ2-1, with D hard to call. Trimming cost V 7 bases and J 4 bases, with 14 bases left between them. Looked up from germline, CDR1 is MNHEY and CDR2 is SVGEGT. The CDR3 covers 14 residues. The CDR3 reads CASKVYNSYNEQFF. The CDR3 nucleotides read TGTGCCAGCAAGGTGTATAACTCATACAATGAGCAGTTCTTC.